A single sample gave rise to the 25 T cell receptor beta chains below, sequenced in a study of cytomegalovirus exposure and HLA in healthy donors. Vbeta (60) and Jbeta (13) primers were used in the PCR. Data came from immunoSEQ multiplex PCR; TCRdb stores just in-frame clones and leaves some out. The sample lists about 190,000 clones; over 80% were seen once. The sequenced material came from PBMCs. Every receptor here comes from a man in his forties or fifties in good health and CMV-seropositive.

The chain couples TRBV4-3 to TRBJ2-1; D is possibly TRBD2 (5 bases). The ends were cut back, 1 base at V and 7 bases at J, with 11 bases in the middle. CDR3 length: 14 residues. Germline CDR1 is LGHNA and CDR2 is YSLEER. In DNA, the CDR3 is TGCGCCAGCAGCCAAGTCCTGACGGGAAATGAGCAGTTCTTC. It yields the protein CASSQVLTGNEQFF.

This clone was seen a handful of times. CDR3 region: CASSPPPGGRETQYF. DNA of the CDR3: TGTGCCAGCTCACCCCCCCCCGGAGGGCGAGAGACCCAGTACTTC. V gene TRBV18 combines with J gene TRBJ2-5, with a possible D match to TRBD2 (6 bases). The CDR3 is 15 residues long. The germline V gene encodes CDR1 KGHSH and CDR2 LQKENI. Trimming shortened V by 3 bases and J by 4 bases, and 15 bases separated the two germline ends.

This clone was seen only once. The chain joins TRBV10-3 to TRBJ2-1; 9 positions agree with TRBD2. This CDR3 has 15 amino acids. Germline assignment: CDR1 ENHRY and CDR2 SYGVKD. V lost 0 bases, J lost 7 bases, and 4 bases stayed unmatched. The CDR3, as DNA: TGTGCCATCAGTGAGTCGGGACTAGCCAGAAATGAGCAGTTCTTC. Encoded protein: CAISESGLARNEQFF.

The chain is built from TRBV27 and TRBJ2-7; 7 bases map to TRBD2. The length of the CDR3 is 13 residues. Germline assignment: CDR1 MNHEY and CDR2 SMNVEV (reference sequence). The trim removed 2 bases at V and 3 bases at J, leaving 1 base unmatched. DNA for the CDR3: TGTGCCAGCAGTTTAGGGGGGGGCTACGAGCAGTACTTC. Translation gives CASSLGGGYEQYF.

This rearrangement joins TRBV5-6 to TRBJ1-1; the D is unclear. Germline CDR1 and CDR2: SGHDT and YYEEEE. This CDR3 comprises 13 residues. V was cut by 0 bases and J by 4 bases, with 7 bases left in between. CDR3 bases: TGTGCCAGCAGCTTGGCACAGCCCACTGAAGCTTTCTTT. Translated: CASSLAQPTEAFF.

The gene calls are TRBV6-6 and TRBJ1-1, with 9 bases identical to TRBD1. J was trimmed by 4 bases and V by 6 bases; bases with no gene match: 6. The CDR3 consists of 14 residues. From germline, CDR1 is MNHNY and CDR2 SVGAGI (reference sequence). CDR3 sequence: CASRYTTGGTEAFF. The DNA of the CDR3 is TGTGCCAGCAGGTATACGACAGGGGGCACTGAAGCTTTCTTT.

This clone has a single count. This sequence joins TRBV18 and TRBJ1-1; D uncertain. Germline CDR1 is KGHSH and CDR2 is LQKENI. V was clipped by 6 bases and J by 7 bases, with 18 bases between them. CDR3 length: 14 amino acids. In DNA form, the CDR3 reads TGTGCCAGCTCCCCCTGGGGTGCAGGACTTGAAGCTTTCTTT. This codes for CASSPWGAGLEAFF. The full variable domain, completed using reference TRBV18 and TRBJ1-1, is NAGVMQNPRHLVRRRGQEARLRCSPMKGHSHVYWYRQLPEEGLKFMVYLQKENIIDESGMPKERFSAEFPKEGPSILRIQQVVRGDSAAYFCASSPWGAGLEAFFGQGTRLTVV.

J is TRBJ2-1 and V is TRBV9, with TRBD2 matching 10 bases. The CDR3 covers 15 residues. Germline trimming cut 1 base from V and 6 bases from J; bases unmatched to any gene: 4. Per germline, CDR1 SGDLS and CDR2 YYNGEE. The chain's CDR3 is CASSVSLAGLNEQFF. CDR3 DNA: TGTGCCAGCAGCGTATCACTAGCGGGGCTCAATGAGCAGTTCTTC. Full variable domain (rest looked up from reference TRBV9 and TRBJ2-1): DSGVTQTPKHLITATGQRVTLRCSPRSGDLSVYWYQQSLDQGLQFLIQYYNGEERAKGNILERFSAQQFPDLHSELNLSSLELGDSALYFCASSVSLAGLNEQFFGPGTRLTVL.

V usage is TRBV28 and J usage is TRBJ2-7; the D gene is possibly TRBD1 (6 bases). The germline gives CDR1 MDHEN, CDR2 SYDVKM. Trimming stripped 5 bases from V and 10 bases from J, with 15 bases between. The CDR3 runs to 12 residues. The CDR3 loop reads CASSPTAGTQYF. Here the CDR3 DNA reads TGTGCCAGCAGTCCTACCGCCGGGACACAGTACTTC.

V usage is TRBV2 and J usage is TRBJ2-5; 15 nucleotides agree with TRBD2. The CDR3 spans 16 residues. With V trimmed by 4 bases and J by 4 bases, 4 bases remained unmatched. CDR1 is SNHLY and CDR2 is FYNNEI in the germline V gene. In nucleotides, the CDR3 is TGTGCCAGCAGTGCTAGGACTAGCGGGGGGGCAGAGACCCAGTACTTC. Amino acid sequence: CASSARTSGGAETQYF. The variable domain in full, completed from reference TRBV2 and TRBJ2-5, reads EPEVTQTPSHQVTQMGQEVILRCVPISNHLYFYWYRQILGQKVEFLVSFYNNEISEKSEIFDDQFSVERPDGSNFTLKIRSTKLEDSAMYFCASSARTSGGAETQYFGPGTRLLVL.

The chain recombines TRBV29-1 with TRBJ1-4; D may be TRBD1 (5 bases). The germline CDR1 and CDR2 sequences are SQVTM and ANQGSEA. The CDR3 covers 12 residues. The CDR3: CSYRQTNEKLFF. The CDR3 nucleotides are TGCAGTTACAGACAGACCAATGAAAAACTGTTTTTT. The variable domain in full, with the rest retrieved from reference TRBV29-1 and TRBJ1-4, is SAVISQKPSRDICQRGTSLTIQCQVDSQVTMMFWYRQQPGQSLTLIATANQGSEATYESGFVIDKFPISRPNLTFSTLTVSNMSPEDSSIYLCSYRQTNEKLFFGSGTQLSVL.

The genes are TRBV28 and TRBJ1-5; 10 nucleotides agree with TRBD1. V was pared by 5 bases and J by 2 bases, with 6 bases of the junction left unmatched. Germline loops: CDR1 MDHEN, CDR2 SYDVKM. The CDR3 loop spans 16 amino acids. The CDR3 DNA sequence: TGTGCCAGCAGTCTTACTGGACAGGGGGGCAATCAGCCCCAGCATTTT. Translation gives CASSLTGQGGNQPQHF.

This sequence joins TRBV19 and TRBJ2-3; D is unresolved. The V gene lost 3 bases and the J gene lost 1 base, with 11 bases spanning the gap. The length of the CDR3 is 15 residues. CDR1 is LNHDA and CDR2 is SQIVND in the germline V gene (reference sequence). CDR3 in amino acids: CASSIVNRGTDTQYF. The CDR3, as DNA: TGTGCCAGTAGTATCGTAAACCGGGGCACAGATACGCAGTATTTT.

This clone was seen only once. This chain links TRBV25-1 with TRBJ1-1, with D possibly TRBD1 on 6 matching bases. Per germline, CDR1 MGHDK and CDR2 SYGVNS. CDR3 size: 14 residues. V was shortened by 0 bases and J by 4 bases, with 9 bases between the two germline ends. CDR3 residues: CASSEYRGGTEAFF. DNA for the CDR3: TGTGCCAGCAGTGAATATAGGGGGGGCACTGAAGCTTTCTTT.

The rearrangement links TRBV20-1 to TRBJ1-2, with 7 bases fitting TRBD1. CDR3 length equals 11 residues. J gave up 7 bases and V 3 bases, and 2 bases lay outside the gene matches. Germline CDR1 and CDR2: DFQATT and SNEGSKA (reference sequence). As DNA, the CDR3 is TGCAGTGCTAGCAGGGGGAGTGGCTACACCTTC. Protein: CSASRGSGYTF.

The chain uses TRBV6-5 and TRBJ2-5; D is perhaps TRBD2 (5 bases). The germline V gene encodes CDR1 MNHEY and CDR2 SVGAGI. The CDR3 length is 16 residues. Trimming took 2 bases from V and 5 from J, leaving 18 bases between them. The CDR3 DNA follows: TGTGCCAGCAGTTACGGCAGCAGCCGAGGGCCGGAGACCCAGTACTTC. This codes for CASSYGSSRGPETQYF.

The V call is TRBV7-2, the J call TRBJ2-7, with 9 bases matching TRBD1. V was pared by 4 bases and J by 3 bases, with 4 bases of the junction left unmatched. Germline values: CDR1 SGHTA, CDR2 FQGNSA. The CDR3 has 14 amino acids. The CDR3 DNA sequence: TGTGCCAGCAGCTCTGAGACAGGGGGCTACGAGCAGTACTTC. This encodes CASSSETGGYEQYF.

This clone was recorded a few times. The chain couples TRBV10-1 to TRBJ1-1, with D hard to call. The germline gives CDR1 WNHNN, CDR2 SYGVQD (reference sequence). Deletions cut 10 bases from V and 1 base from J, with 10 bases between. This CDR3 is 12 amino acids long. Written as DNA, the CDR3 is TGCGCCAATCCGAGGCGGAACACTGAAGCTTTCTTT. It translates to CANPRRNTEAFF.

The chain couples TRBV9 to TRBJ2-7, with 9 bases fitting TRBD2. The CDR3 contains 15 residues. Trimming cost V 2 bases and J 0 bases; bases outside gene matches: 3. Germline assignment: CDR1 SGDLS and CDR2 YYNGEE. CDR3 in DNA: TGTGCCAGCAGCGTGGGACTAGCCCACTCCTACGAGCAGTACTTC. It encodes CASSVGLAHSYEQYF. Full variable domain (outside the CDR3, taken from reference TRBV9 and TRBJ2-7): DSGVTQTPKHLITATGQRVTLRCSPRSGDLSVYWYQQSLDQGLQFLIQYYNGEERAKGNILERFSAQQFPDLHSELNLSSLELGDSALYFCASSVGLAHSYEQYFGPGTRLTVT.

V gene TRBV28 combines with J gene TRBJ1-4, with 10 bases that match TRBD1. CDR1 is MDHEN and CDR2 is SYDVKM in the germline V gene. This CDR3 spans 14 amino acids. V dropped 8 bases and J dropped 8; count of bases not matched to a gene: 8. CDR3 DNA: TGTGCCAGCCGAACCCCGGGACAGGGGGAAAAACTGTTTTTT. This translates into CASRTPGQGEKLFF.

V gene TRBV12-5 combines with J gene TRBJ1-5, with 8 nucleotides matching TRBD1. Per the germline V gene, CDR1 is LGHNT and CDR2 is FRNRAP. This CDR3 spans 18 amino acids. V lost 0 bases, J lost 1 base, and 8 bases stayed unmatched. The CDR3 reads CASGLVPSGQGSNQPQHF. The CDR3 coding sequence is TGTGCTAGTGGTTTGGTACCCTCCGGACAGGGAAGCAATCAGCCCCAGCATTTT.

The chain's CDR3 is CASSYGPGGYTF. The CDR3 DNA reads as TGCGCCAGCAGCTACGGCCCGGGAGGCTACACCTTC. The V gene is TRBV5-1, the J gene TRBJ1-2; D remains ambiguous. In germline, CDR1 is SGHRS, CDR2 YFSETQ. Trimming removed 3 bases from V and 8 bases from J, with 11 bases in between. The CDR3 extends over 12 amino acids.

This rearrangement joins TRBV19 to TRBJ2-1; 7 nucleotides align to TRBD1. CDR1 and CDR2 (germline): LNHDA, SQIVND (reference sequence). This CDR3 spans 13 amino acids. V was pared by 5 bases and J by 7 bases, with 5 bases of the junction left unmatched. The CDR3 here is CASSSQGRNEQFF. Here the CDR3 DNA reads TGTGCCAGTAGTTCACAGGGGAGAAATGAGCAGTTCTTC.

This clone was seen more than once but under ten times. CDR3 bases: TGTGCCAGCAGTTTCTTCGGGGGCACAGATACGCAGTATTTT. Translated, it gives CASSFFGGTDTQYF. The rearrangement joins TRBV27 to TRBJ2-3, with a possible D match to TRBD2 (5 bases). This CDR3 is 14 amino acids long. From germline, CDR1 is MNHEY and CDR2 SMNVEV (reference sequence). Trimming shortened V by 3 bases and J by 1 base, and 8 bases separated the two germline ends.

This clone appeared once. CDR3 DNA: TGTGCCAGCAGTATCTCAGGGTCCATGAACACTGAAGCTTTCTTT. It codes for CASSISGSMNTEAFF. The rearrangement uses TRBV28 and TRBJ1-1, with a weak D call TRBD1 (5 bases). CDR1 and CDR2 from the germline V gene are MDHEN and SYDVKM. Trimming left V 5 bases short and J 0 bases short, with 13 bases between. The CDR3 has 15 residues.